The present TCR beta chain was sequenced within a study of CD8 T cells in Susac syndrome. Across the whole study: Roughly eight of the sequenced Susac syndrome patients were in remission, and five or six had active disease. Whole-study findings and limits: The total CD8+ repertoires contained approximately 16 Susac-specific public clones, and the CD8+ TEMRA repertoires contained roughly 5. TEMRA cells and active patients showed peak Susac CD8+ clonal expansion.

cDNA came from about 0.46 to 1 ug RNA primed by random hexamers. Multiplex PCR with immunoSEQ amplified the TCR beta CDR3 across 54 Vbeta and 13 Jbeta. TCRdb recomputed calls from the immunoSEQ multiplex PCR reads with MiXCR, one row per CDR3 protein. This sample has 65,000 to 100,000 distinct CDR3 sequences, with around 96% found just once. Worth noting for this clonotype: Its antigen is still unknown.

CDR3 length: 15 amino acids. J was trimmed by 2 bases and V by 5 bases; bases with no gene match: 8. The V gene's germline CDR1 is DFQATT and CDR2 SNEGSKA (reference sequence). The sequencing sample was made of CD8+ T cells from PBMCs. The chain uses TRBV20-1 and TRBJ2-7; 11 bases are a match to TRBD1. The TCR originated in a human donor with Susac syndrome. CDR3 DNA: TGCAGTGCTCCTAATCCGGGACAGGGGGCCTACGAGCAGTACTTC. It specifies CSAPNPGQGAYEQYF.